Below, 27 T cell receptor beta chains from the same sample are listed, as sequenced in a study of cytomegalovirus exposure and HLA in healthy donors. PCR involved 60 Vbeta and 13 Jbeta primers. This table comes from immunoSEQ multiplex PCR, and its TCRdb copy is limited to in-frame clones, with some not included. Here the sample spans 150,000 to 200,000 clones, approximately 85% being singletons. Input material: PBMCs. These receptors came from a man in his fifties in good health and CMV-seropositive.

The J gene is TRBJ2-7, the V gene TRBV30; a possible D gene is TRBD2 (7 bases). Germline V lookup: CDR1 GTSNPN, CDR2 SVGIG (reference sequence). V lost 3 bases and J 5 bases, leaving 17 bases between the germline ends. The CDR3 loop spans 14 amino acids. CDR3 bases: TGTGCCTGGAGGAGGGGGGGGCGCGCCCACGAGCAGTACTTC. It translates to CAWRRGGRAHEQYF.

This CDR3 is CASSQDQDSDQPQHF. CDR3 coding DNA: TGTGCCAGCAGCCAAGATCAAGACAGTGATCAGCCCCAGCATTTT. The V call is TRBV4-2, the J call TRBJ1-5; a possible D gene is TRBD1 (5 bases). Between the trimmed V and J ends, which lost 0 bases and 5 bases, there was a span of 11 bases. Germline V CDR1 and CDR2: LGHNA, YNFKEQ. The CDR3 is 15 residues long.

V usage is TRBV7-3 and J usage is TRBJ2-1; 7 nucleotides agree with TRBD2. The CDR3 runs 15 residues. The germline V gene encodes CDR1 SGHTA and CDR2 FQGTGA. J gave up 7 bases and V 5 bases, and 11 bases lay outside the gene matches. CDR3 sequence: CASSPGLRFYNEQFF. The CDR3 DNA sequence: TGTGCCAGCAGCCCGGGACTACGGTTCTATAATGAGCAGTTCTTC.

The rearrangement uses TRBV29-1 and TRBJ2-7; no firm D call. The CDR3 sequence is 12 residues long. In germline, CDR1 is SQVTM, CDR2 ANQGSEA. Trimming pared 4 bases from V and 4 bases from J, leaving 11 bases between. The CDR3 reads CSVGQVGYEQYF. For the CDR3, the DNA is TGCAGCGTTGGGCAGGTGGGTTACGAGCAGTACTTC.

The chain is built from TRBV19 and TRBJ1-4; D remains ambiguous. Germline-derived CDR1 and CDR2 are LNHDA and SQIVND (reference sequence). The CDR3 spans 14 residues. The V end lost 1 base, the J end lost 3 bases, and 6 bases lay between the germline ends. CDR3 sequence reads: CASSIVGSNEKLFF. As DNA, the CDR3 is TGTGCCAGTAGTATAGTCGGTTCTAATGAAAAACTGTTTTTT.

The rearrangement uses TRBV9 and TRBJ2-3; 9 bases agree with TRBD2. Losses at the gene ends were 4 bases for V and 5 bases for J; bases not matched to a gene: 14. The CDR3 spans 17 residues. Germline CDR1 reads SGDLS; CDR2 reads YYNGEE. The CDR3 DNA follows: TGTGCCAGCAGCCCAAGGAGGGGTAGCGGGGGAGAAGATACGCAGTATTTT. Translated: CASSPRRGSGGEDTQYF.

V gene TRBV25-1 combines with J gene TRBJ2-7; weak D call: TRBD2 (6 bases). V was trimmed by 7 bases and J by 6 bases, leaving 13 bases between them. Germline assignment: CDR1 MGHDK and CDR2 SYGVNS. The CDR3 contains 12 residues. CDR3 bases: TGTGCCAGCAACCGGGGAGGTGGCGAGCAGTACTTC. This encodes CASNRGGGEQYF.

V usage is TRBV29-1 and J usage is TRBJ2-3; 7 nucleotides line up with TRBD2. After removal of 6 bases from V and 2 bases from J, the junction contained 11 bases not matched to a gene. The CDR3 consists of 15 residues. CDR1 is SQVTM and CDR2 is ANQGSEA in the germline V gene. DNA of the CDR3: TGCAGCGTAGTTCTTACGGGGGGTTTCACAGATACGCAGTATTTT. This codes for CSVVLTGGFTDTQYF.

This clone has more than one count but fewer than ten. The chain combines TRBV4-1 with TRBJ1-6, with 7 bases identical to TRBD1. The CDR3 sequence is 14 residues long. The germline V gene encodes CDR1 MGHRA and CDR2 YSYEKL. V dropped 1 base and J dropped 9; count of bases not matched to a gene: 3. CDR3 sequence (DNA): TGCGCCAGCAGCCAAGGACAGGGTCGTTCACCCCTCCACTTT. Translation: CASSQGQGRSPLHF.

The gene calls are TRBV6-6 and TRBJ2-7, with 9 nucleotides matching TRBD1. The CDR3 covers 13 residues. Germline loops: CDR1 MNHNY, CDR2 SVGAGI (reference sequence). Losses at the gene ends were 2 bases for V and 7 bases for J; bases not matched to a gene: 3. The CDR3 protein is CASSYGTGREQYF. The DNA for the CDR3 is TGTGCCAGCAGTTACGGGACAGGGAGGGAGCAGTACTTC.

The V call is TRBV19, the J call TRBJ1-3; D not certain. V lost 6 bases, J lost 0 bases, and 9 bases lay in between. There are 14 residues in the CDR3. Per the germline V gene, CDR1 is LNHDA and CDR2 is SQIVND (reference sequence). The CDR3 nucleotides read TGTGCCAGTAGGACACAGATCTCTGGAAACACCATATATTTT. This sequence encodes CASRTQISGNTIYF.

The gene calls are TRBV11-2 and TRBJ1-3, with D perhaps matching TRBD1 (5 bases). V was cut by 5 bases and J by 0 bases, with 11 bases left in between. The CDR3 has 15 amino acids. In germline, CDR1 is SGHAT, CDR2 FQNNGV. The DNA for the CDR3 is TGTGCCAGCAGCCCACAGGTCTCCTCTGGAAACACCATATATTTT. Amino acid sequence: CASSPQVSSGNTIYF.

This clone was counted a single time. The chain recombines TRBV11-2 with TRBJ2-7; TRBD2 aligns across 7 bases. The J segment lost 2 bases and the V segment lost 5 bases, leaving 9 bases of the junction unmatched. The CDR3 spans 15 residues. The V gene's germline CDR1 is SGHAT and CDR2 FQNNGV. CDR3 amino acids: CASSPQAGSTYEQYF. For the CDR3, the DNA is TGTGCCAGCAGCCCTCAAGCGGGAAGTACCTACGAGCAGTACTTC.

The chain combines TRBV28 with TRBJ1-1; 7 bases are a match to TRBD1. The junction had 8 bases not matched to a gene; V was cut back by 4 bases and J by 3 bases. Germline CDR1 MDHEN, CDR2 SYDVKM. The CDR3 has 15 residues. CDR3 loop: CASSSPTGLYTEAFF. The CDR3 DNA is TGTGCCAGCAGTTCCCCGACAGGGTTGTACACTGAAGCTTTCTTT.

The V and J genes are TRBV11-2 and TRBJ2-7; a possible D gene is TRBD2 (5 bases). The CDR3 sequence is 15 residues long. Trimming cost V 0 bases and J 4 bases, with 13 bases left between them. The germline CDR1 and CDR2 sequences are SGHAT and FQNNGV. CDR3 DNA: TGTGCCAGCAGCTTAGATAGATGGCAGCGGTACGAGCAGTACTTC. This codes for CASSLDRWQRYEQYF.

The chain combines TRBV4-3 with TRBJ2-7; 14 bases map to TRBD2. In germline, CDR1 is LGHNA, CDR2 YSLEER. V lost 4 bases to trimming and J lost 5 bases; unmatched junction nucleotides: 7. The CDR3 consists of 16 residues. The CDR3 loop is CASSRGTSGSLHEQYF. The CDR3 nucleotides read TGCGCCAGCAGCCGAGGGACTAGCGGGAGCCTACACGAGCAGTACTTC.

The chain uses TRBV15 and TRBJ1-4; TRBD1 might be the D (6 bases). The CDR3 is 16 amino acids. Trimming cost V 3 bases and J 0 bases, with 11 bases left between them. Germline V gene data show CDR1 as LNHNV and CDR2 as YYDKDF (reference sequence). The CDR3 spells CATSREDRATNEKLFF. The CDR3 DNA follows: TGTGCCACCAGCAGGGAGGACAGAGCAACTAATGAAAAACTGTTTTTT.

The chain uses TRBV5-6 and TRBJ2-7, with 7 positions matching TRBD1. V lost 3 bases, J lost 4 bases, and 10 bases stayed unmatched. CDR1 is SGHDT and CDR2 is YYEEEE in the germline V gene. CDR3 length equals 15 residues. Written as DNA, the CDR3 is TGTGCCAGCAGCTCGGAGCCGGGACAGAGATACGAGCAGTACTTC. Its protein product is CASSSEPGQRYEQYF.

The CDR3 DNA reads TGTGCCAGCAGCTACGAGGGGGCAAGGAAGAATGAGCAGTTCTTC. Translated, it gives CASSYEGARKNEQFF. This rearrangement joins TRBV5-5 to TRBJ2-1; 7 bases line up with TRBD1. Germline V gives CDR1 SGHKS, CDR2 YYEKEE (reference sequence). V trimming: 3 bases; J trimming: 7 bases; junction bases outside the gene matches: 10. This CDR3 spans 15 amino acids.

The rearrangement uses TRBV5-1 and TRBJ1-1, with D maybe TRBD1 (6 bases). The V gene's germline CDR1 is SGHRS and CDR2 YFSETQ. This CDR3 region has 15 residues. The V gene lost 0 bases and the J gene lost 4 bases, with 13 bases spanning the gap. The chain's CDR3 is CASSLDGGVGTEAFF. The CDR3 DNA reads as TGCGCCAGCAGCTTGGATGGGGGCGTGGGCACTGAAGCTTTCTTT.

J is TRBJ1-4 and V is TRBV28; no definite D call. The V gene lost 5 bases and the J gene lost 10 bases, with 8 bases spanning the gap. In germline, CDR1 is MDHEN, CDR2 SYDVKM. The CDR3 totals 11 residues. For the CDR3, the DNA is TGTGCCAGCAGTGAACGGGTAAAACTGTTTTTT. Its translation is CASSERVKLFF.

The chain combines TRBV30 with TRBJ2-7; tentatively, D is TRBD1 (7 bases). Trimming removed 4 bases from V and 3 bases from J, with 16 bases in between. The CDR3 is 14 amino acids. Germline V lookup: CDR1 GTSNPN, CDR2 SVGIG (reference sequence). CDR3 region: CAWNRGTDDYEQYF. CDR3 in DNA: TGTGCCTGGAACCGGGGGACAGACGACTACGAGCAGTACTTC.

This clone was seen more than once but under ten times. The gene calls are TRBV19 and TRBJ1-5; TRBD1 matches 7 bases. CDR3 size: 16 residues. The V gene end was trimmed by 4 bases and the J gene end by 0 bases; junction bases not matched to a gene: 6. Per the germline V gene, CDR1 is LNHDA and CDR2 is SQIVND (reference sequence). The CDR3 region has the DNA TGTGCCAGTAGTAGGGGACAGTTAAATAGCAATCAGCCCCAGCATTTT. This sequence encodes CASSRGQLNSNQPQHF.

This sequence joins TRBV28 and TRBJ1-1; D not resolved. Trimming left V 4 bases short and J 6 bases short, with 15 bases between. The germline V gene has CDR1 MDHEN and CDR2 SYDVKM. The CDR3 has 14 amino acids. This CDR3 is CASSSPRPRAEAFF. The CDR3 DNA sequence: TGTGCCAGCAGTTCCCCCCGCCCGAGAGCTGAAGCTTTCTTT.

The CDR3 region has the DNA TGTGCCAGCAGTGTAGGACTAGGCCCGGGGAATGAGCAGTTCTTC. Translated: CASSVGLGPGNEQFF. V is TRBV6-4 and J is TRBJ2-1; 7 bases are shared with TRBD2. This CDR3 has 15 residues. V shed 4 bases and J 7 bases; nucleotides not matched to a gene: 10. CDR1 and CDR2 (germline): MRHNA, SNTAGT.

The chain uses TRBV18 and TRBJ2-2; unclear D gene. Between the trimmed V and J ends, which lost 3 bases and 2 bases, there was a span of 10 bases. Germline CDR1 is KGHSH and CDR2 is LQKENI. This CDR3 is built from 15 residues. CDR3 residues: CASSPGAENTGELFF. DNA of the CDR3: TGTGCCAGCTCACCCGGTGCTGAAAACACCGGGGAGCTGTTTTTT.

The CDR3: CASSSGRRANEKLFF. DNA of the CDR3: TGTGCCAGCAGCTCCGGACGGAGGGCGAATGAAAAACTGTTTTTT. The chain links TRBV5-5 to TRBJ1-4; unclear D gene. The germline gives CDR1 SGHKS, CDR2 YYEKEE (reference sequence). The ends were cut back, 3 bases at V and 5 bases at J, with 14 bases in the middle. CDR3 length equals 15 residues.